This T cell receptor beta chain comes out of a study of control samples from healthy donors and cancer patients. Libraries were prepared by immunoSEQ multiplex PCR; TCRdb keeps only in-frame clonotypes and omits some of them. The repertoire consists of approximately 150,000 clones, with roughly 94% occurring once and the leading ten covering roughly 13%. The CDR3 has 14 amino acids. Germline V gives CDR1 SNHLY, CDR2 FYNNEI. V lost 10 bases to trimming and J lost 6 bases, with 21 bases between them. This clonotype was obtained from a man between 40 and 49 years old in good health. Sequenced: blood. The genes are TRBV2 and TRBJ2-5; a weak D match, TRBD1 (5 bases). The CDR3 loop reads CANYRFGKLKTQYF. The CDR3 region has the DNA TGTGCCAATTACAGGTTCGGAAAACTAAAGACCCAGTACTTC. Complete variable domain (other parts from reference TRBV2 and TRBJ2-5): EPEVTQTPSHQVTQMGQEVILRCVPISNHLYFYWYRQILGQKVEFLVSFYNNEISEKSEIFDDQFSVERPDGSNFTLKIRSTKLEDSAMYFCANYRFGKLKTQYFGPGTRLLVL.